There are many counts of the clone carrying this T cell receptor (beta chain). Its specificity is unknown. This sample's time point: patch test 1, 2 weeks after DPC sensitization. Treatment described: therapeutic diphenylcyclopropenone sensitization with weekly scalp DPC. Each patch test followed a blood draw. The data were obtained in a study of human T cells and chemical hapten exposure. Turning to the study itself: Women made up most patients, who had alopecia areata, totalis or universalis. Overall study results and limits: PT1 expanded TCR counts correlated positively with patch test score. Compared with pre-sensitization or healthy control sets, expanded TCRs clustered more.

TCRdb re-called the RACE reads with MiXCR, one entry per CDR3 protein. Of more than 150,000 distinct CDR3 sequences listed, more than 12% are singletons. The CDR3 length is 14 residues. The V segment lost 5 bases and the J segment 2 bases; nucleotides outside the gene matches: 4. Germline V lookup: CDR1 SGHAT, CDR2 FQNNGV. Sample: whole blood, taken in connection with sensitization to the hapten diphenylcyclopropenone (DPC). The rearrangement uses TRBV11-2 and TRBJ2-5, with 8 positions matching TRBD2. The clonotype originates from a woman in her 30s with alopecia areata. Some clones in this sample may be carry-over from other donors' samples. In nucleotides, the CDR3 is TGTGCCAGCAGCCCAGGGACTAGACAAGAGACCCAGTACTTC. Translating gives CASSPGTRQETQYF.